This entry is about one T cell receptor (beta chain). Its target is unknown. After re-calling the 5' RACE reads, TCRdb lists one entry per CDR3 protein, DNA absent. This specimen shows 150,000 to 200,000 distinct CDR3 sequences; the ten leading clones hold around a sixth. This CDR3 is built from 17 residues. CDR1 is ENHRY and CDR2 is SYGVKD in the germline V gene. These data come from a study of T cells expressing NK-cell markers. Study in general: Researchers got TCR beta repertoires out of sorted CD3+CD56+NKG2C+, CD3+CD56+NKG2C- and CD3+CD56-NKG2C+ T cells.

Broader study findings: Nothing established the HCMV specificity of expanded NKG2C+ T cell clones. The CD3+CD56-NKG2C+ fraction was also led by these clonotypes in a few donors.

The clonotype originates from a woman aged 18 to 75 in good health. Material for sequencing was blood T cells: a sorted CD56 or NKG2C T cell subset, CD4+ or CD8+ T cells, or bulk PBMC T cells (not recorded which). The rearrangement links TRBV10-3 to TRBJ2-2; absent DNA, TCRdb's TRBD1 call cannot be checked. CDR3 residues: CAISLQKQGGGTGELFF.